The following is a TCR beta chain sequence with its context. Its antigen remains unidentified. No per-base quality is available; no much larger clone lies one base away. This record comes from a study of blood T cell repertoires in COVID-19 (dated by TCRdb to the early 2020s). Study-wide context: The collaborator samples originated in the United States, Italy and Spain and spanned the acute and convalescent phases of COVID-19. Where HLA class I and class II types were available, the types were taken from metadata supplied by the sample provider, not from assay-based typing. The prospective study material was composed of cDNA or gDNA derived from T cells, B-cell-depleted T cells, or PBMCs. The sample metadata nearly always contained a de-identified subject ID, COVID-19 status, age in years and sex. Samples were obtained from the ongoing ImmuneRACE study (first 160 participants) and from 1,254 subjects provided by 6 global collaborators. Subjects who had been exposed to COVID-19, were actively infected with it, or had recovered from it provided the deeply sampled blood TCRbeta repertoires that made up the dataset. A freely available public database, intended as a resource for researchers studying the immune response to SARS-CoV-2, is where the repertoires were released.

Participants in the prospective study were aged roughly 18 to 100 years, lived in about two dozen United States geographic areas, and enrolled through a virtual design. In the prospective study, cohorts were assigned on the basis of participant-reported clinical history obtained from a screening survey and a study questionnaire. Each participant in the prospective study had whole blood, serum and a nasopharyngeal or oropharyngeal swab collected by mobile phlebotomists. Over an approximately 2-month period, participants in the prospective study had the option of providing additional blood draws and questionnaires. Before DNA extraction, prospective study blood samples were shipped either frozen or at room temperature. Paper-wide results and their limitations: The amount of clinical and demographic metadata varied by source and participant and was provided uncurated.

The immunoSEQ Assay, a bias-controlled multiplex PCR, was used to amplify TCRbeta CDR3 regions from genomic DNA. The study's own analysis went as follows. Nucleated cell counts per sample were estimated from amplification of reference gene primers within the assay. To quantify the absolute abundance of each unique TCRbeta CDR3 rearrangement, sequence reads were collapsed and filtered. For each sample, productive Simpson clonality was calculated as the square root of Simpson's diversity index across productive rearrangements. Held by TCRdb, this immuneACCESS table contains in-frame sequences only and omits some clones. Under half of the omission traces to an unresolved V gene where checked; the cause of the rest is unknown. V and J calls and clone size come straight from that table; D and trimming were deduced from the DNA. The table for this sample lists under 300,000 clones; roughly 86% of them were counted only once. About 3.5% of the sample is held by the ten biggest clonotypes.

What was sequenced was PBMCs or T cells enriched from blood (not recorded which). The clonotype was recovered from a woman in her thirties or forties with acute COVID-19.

The DNA reads TGTGCCAGCAGCCAAGGCGGGGTGGGCACAGATACGCAGTATTTT. It codes for CASSQGGVGTDTQYF. This chain is built from TRBV4-2 and TRBJ2-3; TRBD2 could be the D gene, as 6 bases match. CDR1 LGHNA and CDR2 YNFKEQ are derived from the germline V gene. V is reduced by 1 base and J by 1 base, leaving a spacing of 9 bases between them. The CDR3 runs 15 amino acids, cysteine and phenylalanine included. Of all the DNA, just the CDR3 is kept, 45 bases in frame from base 1.